These 9 T cell receptor beta chains came from one sample sequenced in a study of cytomegalovirus exposure and HLA in healthy donors. PCR primers comprised 60 Vbeta and 13 Jbeta primers. Assay: immunoSEQ multiplex PCR; the TCRdb copy retains only in-frame clones and omits some. The sample lists 85,000 to 130,000 clones; about 75% were seen once. Sample: PBMCs. The source of these receptors is a male donor in good health and CMV-seropositive.

This chain joins TRBV6-5 and TRBJ1-5; 7 positions match TRBD1. CDR3 length equals 14 residues. CDR1 and CDR2 from the germline V gene are MNHEY and SVGAGI. V lost 6 bases, J lost 2 bases, and 4 bases stayed unmatched. The CDR3 protein is CASSGTAGNQPQHF. The CDR3 DNA reads as TGTGCCAGCAGCGGGACAGCAGGCAATCAGCCCCAGCATTTT.

This clone was detected a few times. CDR3 residues: CASSSRDTHWPQHF. CDR3 sequence (DNA): TGTGCCAGCAGCTCCCGGGACACGCACTGGCCCCAGCATTTT. J is TRBJ1-5 and V is TRBV7-9, with a weak D call TRBD1 (6 bases). With 4 bases removed from V and 9 bases from J, the gap between germline ends came to 16 bases. The CDR3 contains 14 residues. Germline CDR1 reads SEHNR; CDR2 reads FQNEAQ (reference sequence).

The genes are TRBV5-1 and TRBJ2-3; no clear D. This CDR3 is built from 17 residues. The V gene's germline CDR1 is SGHRS and CDR2 YFSETQ. With 0 bases removed from V and 0 bases from J, the gap between germline ends came to 14 bases. The CDR3 sequence: CASSLGLHPSSTDTQYF. The CDR3, as DNA: TGCGCCAGCAGCTTGGGGCTCCACCCTTCTAGCACAGATACGCAGTATTTT.

This rearrangement joins TRBV28 to TRBJ1-4, with D unresolved. Trimming removed 7 bases at V and 2 bases at J, with 2 bases between. This CDR3 is built from 11 residues. Germline CDR1 reads MDHEN; CDR2 reads SYDVKM. In DNA, the CDR3 is TGTGCCAGCACGACTAATGAAAAACTGTTTTTT. Protein: CASTTNEKLFF. Drawing the rest from reference TRBV28 and TRBJ1-4, the complete variable domain is DVKVTQSSRYLVKRTGEKVFLECVQDMDHENMFWYRQDPGLGLRLIYFSYDVKMKEKGDIPEGYSVSREKKERFSLILESASTNQTSMYLCASTTNEKLFFGSGTQLSVL.

V gene TRBV5-4 combines with J gene TRBJ2-3, with TRBD2 identical over 9 bases. V gave up 2 bases and J gave up 3 bases; unmatched junction bases: 7. Per the germline V gene, CDR1 is SGHNT and CDR2 is YYREEE (reference sequence). CDR3 length: 16 amino acids. The CDR3 DNA is TGTGCCAGCAGCTTTCTGGCTAGCGGGGAAACAGATACGCAGTATTTT. Amino acid sequence: CASSFLASGETDTQYF.

This chain connects TRBV5-1 to TRBJ1-1; no definite D call. CDR3 length: 14 residues. The germline gives CDR1 SGHRS, CDR2 YFSETQ. V was clipped by 0 bases and J by 2 bases, with 8 bases between them. CDR3 coding DNA: TGCGCCAGCAGCTTGGGGCAAGTAAACACTGAAGCTTTCTTT. Its protein product is CASSLGQVNTEAFF.

The chain links TRBV5-6 to TRBJ2-5; 14 bases match TRBD2. V was pared by 4 bases and J by 1 base, with 6 bases of the junction left unmatched. The length of the CDR3 is 17 residues. The germline gives CDR1 SGHDT, CDR2 YYEEEE. CDR3 DNA: TGTGCCAGCAGCCCGGGACTAGCGGGGGCCTTCCAAGAGACCCAGTACTTC. Translated, it gives CASSPGLAGAFQETQYF.

To note about this clone: Germline and junction disagree at one end, which may indicate a read error. The chain is built from TRBV29-1 and TRBJ1-2; D unclear. The germline V gene encodes CDR1 SQVTM and CDR2 ANQGSEA. CDR3 length: 10 amino acids. The CDR3 bases are TGCGGCGTTTCCTCAGGCAGCTACACCTTC. This sequence encodes CGVSSGSYTF.

This clone was observed a handful of times. V and J are TRBV10-1 and TRBJ2-5; 8 bases align to TRBD2. The ends lost 2 bases at V and 6 bases at J; junction bases unmatched: 8. This CDR3 region has 15 residues. From germline, CDR1 is WNHNN and CDR2 SYGVQD (reference sequence). CDR3 bases: TGCGCCAGCAGTGAGAAAGCGGGGGACCTGAAGACCCAGTACTTC. Its translation is CASSEKAGDLKTQYF.